This entry lists 5 T cell receptor beta chains sequenced from one sample in a study of GPR56 and killer-like receptors on CD4 memory cells. Using the reads, TCRdb records one entry per CDR3 protein without DNA. The sample's table shows over 60 distinct CDR3 sequences. Five CD4+ populations, defined by killer cell lectin-like receptor and GPR56 markers, were sorted by FACS. Sequenced material: memory CD4+ T cells from blood. Source of these receptors: a human donor in good health.

According to its frequency, this clonotype is hyperexpanded (1% or more). The chain links TRBV7-2 to TRBJ2-2; TCRdb returns TRBD2, unconfirmable since there is no DNA. Germline loops: CDR1 SGHTA, CDR2 FQGNSA. The length of the CDR3 is 15 residues. CDR3 amino acids: CASSLLAANTGELFF.

This chain connects TRBV20-1 to TRBJ2-3; TCRdb proposes TRBD1, but this gene call is untestable without DNA. CDR1 is DFQATT and CDR2 is SNEGSKA in the germline V gene (reference sequence). This CDR3 contains 14 residues. CDR3 residues: CSARSRGGTDTQYF.

This rearrangement joins TRBV2 to TRBJ1-1. This CDR3 spans 12 amino acids. Germline CDR1 reads SNHLY; CDR2 reads FYNNEI. CDR3 protein: CASSYTEAEAFF.

Measured by frequency, this clonotype is large. This chain joins TRBV9 and TRBJ1-1; TCRdb's D gene call, TRBD1, goes unchecked for lack of DNA. CDR1 is SGDLS and CDR2 is YYNGEE in the germline V gene. The CDR3 contains 14 residues. This chain's CDR3 is CASSADSLNTEAFF.

V gene TRBV9 combines with J gene TRBJ1-1; the TCRdb call, TRBD1, lacks DNA for checking. The germline V gene encodes CDR1 SGDLS and CDR2 YYNGEE. The CDR3 has 13 amino acids. The CDR3: CASADSLNTEAFF.